The clone carrying this TCR gamma chain was detected only a few times. Its specificity is not known. This sample is part of a study of Vδ1+ human thymocytes. Findings of the study overall: In the thymus, TRG and TRD repertoires looked highly polyclonal with Gaussian CDR3 lengths.

The template was reverse-transcribed extracted RNA. Multiplex PCR used pooled V-gene forward primers and a constant-region reverse primer to amplify CDR3s. TCRdb re-called the multiplex PCR reads through CATT. The profile shows about 22,000 gamma-chain clones, about 13% of them singletons. Unmatched junction bases numbered 6, after V lost 3 bases and J lost 4 bases. Germline CDR1 GITISATS, CDR2 ISYDGTV (reference sequence). The CDR3 length is 17 residues. This chain links TRGV9 with TRGJP. Source material: Vdelta1+ gamma-delta thymocytes from the thymus. The subset: FACS-sorted CD3+ TCRalphabeta- TCRVdelta1+ TCRVdelta2- thymocytes. The source is a child under two years old who had congenital heart surgery. The CDR3: CALWEPCQELGKKIKVF. Here the CDR3 DNA reads TGTGCCTTGTGGGAGCCCTGCCAAGAGTTGGGCAAAAAAATCAAGGTATTT.